These 14 T cell receptor beta chains were sequenced from one sample in a study of blood T cell repertoires in COVID-19. Using immunoSEQ multiplex PCR, the repertoire was profiled, and TCRdb retains in-frame clones only, with some absent. The data show some 80,000 clones, 70% to 90% seen once. The sequencing input was peripheral blood. The receptors stem from a man in his 60s with COVID-19, enrolled during active disease.

In its sample, this clone was seen a few times. The chain is built from TRBV6-1 and TRBJ2-3, with 7 bases lining up with TRBD1. The CDR3 covers 16 residues. Germline V CDR1 and CDR2: MNHNS, SASEGT. V lost 4 bases, J lost 0 bases, and 7 bases stayed unmatched. CDR3 region: CASSGDRFSSTDTQYF. For the CDR3, the DNA is TGTGCCAGCAGTGGGGACAGATTTTCTAGCACAGATACGCAGTATTTT.

CDR3 bases: TGTGCCAGCAGCTTGGTGGGGACAAATTACGAGCAGTACTTC. Its translation is CASSLVGTNYEQYF. The chain is built from TRBV5-6 and TRBJ2-7, with D maybe TRBD1 (6 bases). The V end was cut by 0 bases, the J end by 4 bases, with 11 bases between. The CDR3 has 14 residues. Germline CDR1 is SGHDT and CDR2 is YYEEEE. Variable domain in full (rest from reference TRBV5-6 and TRBJ2-7): DAGVTQSPTHLIKTRGQQVTLRCSPKSGHDTVSWYQQALGQGPQFIFQYYEEEERQRGNFPDRFSGHQFPNYSSELNVNALLLGDSALYLCASSLVGTNYEQYFGPGTRLTVT.

The chain joins TRBV24-1 to TRBJ2-2, with 12 bases aligning to TRBD2. The CDR3 length is 18 residues. V trimming: 1 base; J trimming: 3 bases; junction bases outside the gene matches: 5. CDR1 KGHDR and CDR2 SFDVKD come from the germline V gene. CDR3 protein: CATSDLTTSGGHTGELFF. The CDR3 coding sequence is TGTGCCACCAGTGATTTAACGACTAGCGGGGGACACACCGGGGAGCTGTTTTTT.

This rearrangement joins TRBV6-5 to TRBJ1-2; a possible D gene is TRBD1 (5 bases). Trimming pared 4 bases from V and 5 bases from J, leaving 14 bases between. CDR1 and CDR2 (germline): MNHEY, SVGAGI. The CDR3 covers 14 residues. CDR3 region: CASSSLDRLYGYTF. In DNA, the CDR3 is TGTGCCAGCAGTTCCCTAGACAGACTTTATGGCTACACCTTC.

The genes are TRBV7-2 and TRBJ2-3; tentatively, D is TRBD2 (5 bases). Germline CDR1 and CDR2: SGHTA and FQGNSA. This CDR3 is 13 amino acids long. V was shortened by 6 bases and J by 3 bases, with 10 bases between the two germline ends. Here the CDR3 reads CASRTPGTDTQYF. CDR3 nucleotides: TGTGCCAGCAGGACCCCGGGGACAGATACGCAGTATTTT. The complete variable domain, with remaining parts taken from reference TRBV7-2 and TRBJ2-3, reads GAGVSQSPSNKVTEKGKDVELRCDPISGHTALYWYRQSLGQGLEFLIYFQGNSAPDKSGLPSDRFSAERTGGSVSTLTIQRTQQEDSAVYLCASRTPGTDTQYFGPGTRLTVL.

This clone has only one observation. The rearrangement joins TRBV3-1 (or the pseudogene TRBV3-2) to TRBJ1-2; D may be TRBD1 (5 bases). Germline V gene lookup returns CDR1 LGHDT and CDR2 YNNKEL (reference sequence). The CDR3 loop spans 15 amino acids. Trimming took 3 bases from V and 6 from J, leaving 17 bases between them. The CDR3 loop reads CASSQDIAGADGYTF. CDR3 nucleotides: TGTGCCAGCAGCCAGGACATCGCTGGCGCTGATGGCTACACCTTC.

The chain combines TRBV6-5 with TRBJ1-1; D is possibly TRBD1 (6 bases). Germline V gene lookup returns CDR1 MNHEY and CDR2 SVGAGI. CDR3 length: 16 residues. With 1 base removed from V and 1 base from J, the gap between germline ends came to 13 bases. CDR3 bases: TGTGCCAGCAGTTACTTTCCCGGACAGTCGAACACTGAAGCTTTCTTT. Translated, it gives CASSYFPGQSNTEAFF.

The chain links TRBV7-9 to TRBJ2-1; D remains ambiguous. Trimming shortened V by 5 bases and J by 7 bases, and 6 bases separated the two germline ends. Germline-derived CDR1 and CDR2 are SEHNR and FQNEAQ (reference sequence). CDR3 size: 11 residues. In nucleotides, the CDR3 is TGTGCCAGCAGCCCTCGGAATGAGCAGTTCTTC. Protein product: CASSPRNEQFF.

J is TRBJ1-1 and V is TRBV3-1 (or the pseudogene TRBV3-2), with D tentatively TRBD1 (5 bases). The V end lost 2 bases, the J end lost 6 bases, and 10 bases lay between the germline ends. Germline CDR1 and CDR2: LGHDT and YNNKEL (reference sequence). The length of the CDR3 is 13 residues. The CDR3 is CASSQIDRPEAFF. CDR3 nucleotide sequence: TGTGCCAGCAGCCAAATAGACAGACCTGAAGCTTTCTTT.

This clone was counted a single time. The J gene is TRBJ2-1, the V gene TRBV7-2; 8 nucleotides agree with TRBD2. Trimming at V came to 5 bases and at J to 9 bases, leaving 9 bases not matched to a gene. The CDR3 spans 14 residues. Germline V CDR1 and CDR2: SGHTA, FQGNSA. The CDR3: CASSPPPLAVEQFF. CDR3 in DNA: TGTGCCAGCAGCCCTCCCCCACTAGCGGTTGAGCAGTTCTTC.

The CDR3 spells CASSPGTPFYNEQFF. The DNA for the CDR3 is TGTGCCAGCAGTCCAGGGACTCCTTTTTACAATGAGCAGTTCTTC. The gene calls are TRBV9 and TRBJ2-1; possible D gene TRBD2, 6 bases. Trimming took 5 bases from V and 4 from J, leaving 16 bases between them. CDR1 SGDLS and CDR2 YYNGEE come from the germline V gene. The CDR3 loop spans 15 amino acids.

This chain joins TRBV12-3 or TRBV12-4 and TRBJ1-3, with unresolved D. V lost 4 bases and J lost 2, with 3 bases in between. CDR3 size: 12 residues. The CDR3 region is CASSSPGNTIYF. The DNA for the CDR3 is TGTGCCAGCAGTTCTCCTGGAAACACCATATATTTT.

This clone was seen once. V and J are TRBV7-3 and TRBJ2-6, with TRBD2 as a possible D gene (5 bases). The germline V gene has CDR1 SGHTA and CDR2 FQGTGA. The V end was cut by 1 base, the J end by 4 bases, with 14 bases between. This CDR3 is 17 amino acids long. This CDR3 is CASSLMPKEAGANVLTF. DNA for the CDR3: TGTGCCAGCAGCTTAATGCCCAAGGAGGCCGGGGCCAACGTCCTGACTTTC.

The chain joins TRBV7-9 to TRBJ2-5, with a possible D match to TRBD2 (5 bases). Between the trimmed V and J ends, which lost 0 bases and 2 bases, there was a span of 7 bases. The CDR3 is 14 amino acids. Germline V gene lookup returns CDR1 SEHNR and CDR2 FQNEAQ (reference sequence). The CDR3 here is CASSLAVAQETQYF. The DNA of the CDR3 is TGTGCCAGCAGCTTAGCGGTAGCGCAAGAGACCCAGTACTTC.